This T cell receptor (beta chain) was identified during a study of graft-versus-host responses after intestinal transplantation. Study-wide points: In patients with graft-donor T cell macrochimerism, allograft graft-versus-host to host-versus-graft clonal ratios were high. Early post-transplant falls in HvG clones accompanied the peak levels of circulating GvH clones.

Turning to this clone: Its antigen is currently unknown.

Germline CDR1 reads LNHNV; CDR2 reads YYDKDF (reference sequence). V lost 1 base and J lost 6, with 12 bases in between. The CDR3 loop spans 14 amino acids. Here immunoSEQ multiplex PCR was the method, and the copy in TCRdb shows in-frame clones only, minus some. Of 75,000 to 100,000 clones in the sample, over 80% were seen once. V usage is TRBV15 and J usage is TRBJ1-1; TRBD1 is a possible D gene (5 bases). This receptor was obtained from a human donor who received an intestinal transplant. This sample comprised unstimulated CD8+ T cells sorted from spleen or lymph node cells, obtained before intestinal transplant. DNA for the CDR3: TGTGCCACCAGCAGAGTTGTTAGGACACCTGAAGCTTTCTTT. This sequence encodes CATSRVVRTPEAFF.